This entry is about one TCR beta chain. CDR1 is SGDLS, CDR2 YYNGEE, per germline. V lost 4 bases and J lost 3; bases outside the gene matches: 7. This CDR3 has 16 residues. Assay: immunoSEQ multiplex PCR; the TCRdb copy retains only in-frame clones and omits some. The repertoire has some 400,000 clones, roughly 86% of them found once; the top ten carry 2% to 2.5%. One Seattle source followed patients from active infection through their disease course. This entry belongs to a study of blood T cell repertoires in COVID-19. The overall study: From T cells, B-cell-depleted T cells, or PBMCs came the material, which was cDNA or gDNA.

The clonotype was recovered from a woman between 55 and 75 years old with COVID-19, enrolled during active disease. The material sequenced was peripheral blood. The genes are TRBV9 and TRBJ2-2, with 9 bases aligning to TRBD1. CDR3 sequence: CASSPPGQGYTGELFF. For the CDR3, the DNA is TGTGCCAGCAGCCCGCCGGGACAGGGTTACACCGGGGAGCTGTTTTTT.